The 30 T cell receptor beta chains listed next were all sequenced from one sample in a study of a mutant IDH1 vaccine in newly diagnosed glioma. The time point is: week 47, end of study. It was 300 ug of mutant IDH1 20-mer peptide that made up each vaccine dose, given with topical imiquimod. TCRdb's table, derived via immunoSEQ multiplex PCR, lists solely in-frame clones and lacks some. The data show some 50,000 clones, less than 65% seen once. The antigens for these receptors are not known. The material was peripheral blood mononuclear cells (PBMCs), obtained from a glioma patient whose treatment included an IDH1 peptide vaccine. These receptors originate from a man aged 40-55 years with glioma. Some clones in this sample may be carry-over from other donors' samples.

The chain uses TRBV30 and TRBJ2-7, with D possibly matching TRBD1 (5 bases). Trimming removed 5 bases at V and 10 bases at J, with 21 bases between. Looked up from germline, CDR1 is GTSNPN and CDR2 is SVGIG (reference sequence). This CDR3 is 13 amino acids long. CDR3: CAWDLGRMTRQYF. In DNA, the CDR3 is TGTGCCTGGGACTTGGGGCGTATGACGCGACAGTACTTC.

The chain combines TRBV6-5 with TRBJ1-5; 9 bases agree with TRBD1. The CDR3 runs to 14 residues. With V trimmed by 7 bases and J by 6 bases, 7 bases remained unmatched. The germline gives CDR1 MNHEY, CDR2 SVGAGI. The DNA for the CDR3 is TGTGCCAGCACACCGGGACAGGGCGTTCAGCCCCAGCATTTT. The encoded protein is CASTPGQGVQPQHF.

The table lists this clone with a few counts. The chain links TRBV4-1 to TRBJ2-7; the D is unclear. Trimming stripped 1 base from V and 4 bases from J, with 11 bases between. Germline V lookup: CDR1 MGHRA, CDR2 YSYEKL. The CDR3 consists of 14 residues. CDR3 sequence reads: CASSQGPRQYEQYF. CDR3 DNA: TGCGCCAGCAGCCAAGGTCCCAGGCAGTACGAGCAGTACTTC.

About this clone itself: An end of the junction differs from the germline gene, which may be a read error. The chain has TRBV9 and TRBJ2-5; 10 bases agree with TRBD2. Germline V gene data show CDR1 as SGDLS and CDR2 as YYNGEE. This CDR3 spans 15 amino acids. CDR3 residues: CANSTPSGGMETQYF. The CDR3 DNA follows: TGTGCCAACAGCACTCCTAGCGGGGGTATGGAGACCCAGTACTTC.

This clone turned up a few times. V gene TRBV29-1 combines with J gene TRBJ1-1; 10 nucleotides align to TRBD1. Germline CDR1 reads SQVTM; CDR2 reads ANQGSEA. CDR3 size: 14 residues. Trimming at V came to 5 bases and at J to 7 bases, leaving 10 bases not matched to a gene. The DNA for the CDR3 is TGCAGCGTTCCCGGGACAGGGGCGCGGGGTGAAGCTTTCTTT. Translating it yields CSVPGTGARGEAFF.

The chain employs TRBV7-8 and TRBJ1-1, with D possibly TRBD1 on 5 matching bases. The V and J ends lost 5 bases and 11 bases respectively, with 21 bases between them. CDR1 SGHVS and CDR2 FQNEAQ come from the germline V gene. This CDR3 spans 14 amino acids. CDR3 bases: TGTGCCAGCAGCGCCCGGGGGAGGGGAGAGGGCGCTTTCTTT. Amino acid sequence: CASSARGRGEGAFF. The full variable domain, in which reference TRBV7-8 and TRBJ1-1 provide the parts outside the CDR3, is GAGVSQSPRYKVAKRGQDVALRCDPISGHVSLFWYQQALGQGPEFLTYFQNEAQLDKSGLPSDRFFAERPEGSVSTLKIQRTQQEDSAVYLCASSARGRGEGAFFGQGTRLTVV.

The chain carries TRBV9 and TRBJ1-1; D not certain. From germline, CDR1 is SGDLS and CDR2 YYNGEE. CDR3 size: 21 residues. V gave up 3 bases and J gave up 3 bases, with 33 bases separating them. In DNA, the CDR3 is TGTGCCAGCAGCGCCCAGCCCGAGGGAAGGAGGGCCCAGGCTAGAGACACTGAAGCTTTCTTT. Its protein product is CASSAQPEGRRAQARDTEAFF.

This clone was observed a handful of times. The rearrangement uses TRBV5-1 and TRBJ1-1; 7 nucleotides line up with TRBD1. Trimming removed 2 bases from V and 5 bases from J; junction bases left unmatched: 3. CDR1 is SGHRS and CDR2 is YFSETQ in the germline V gene. This CDR3 region has 13 residues. The CDR3 region is CASSFSQGTEAFF. The CDR3 nucleotides are TGCGCCAGCAGCTTTTCACAGGGGACTGAAGCTTTCTTT. The full variable domain, its missing parts supplied by reference TRBV5-1 and TRBJ1-1, is KAGVTQTPRYLIKTRGQQVTLSCSPISGHRSVSWYQQTPGQGLQFLFEYFSETQRNKGNFPGRFSGRQFSNSRSEMNVSTLELGDSALYLCASSFSQGTEAFFGQGTRLTVV.

J is TRBJ2-7 and V is TRBV7-9; a possible D gene is TRBD1 (5 bases). Trimming stripped 3 bases from V and 2 bases from J, with 11 bases between. This CDR3 is 14 amino acids long. CDR1 is SEHNR and CDR2 is FQNEAQ in the germline V gene (reference sequence). DNA of the CDR3: TGTGCCAGCAGCTTTTATCCAGGGACCTACGAGCAGTACTTC. Its protein is CASSFYPGTYEQYF.

A few counts support this clone. CDR3: CAWKGPGYEQYF. CDR3 nucleotide sequence: TGTGCCTGGAAGGGGCCCGGGTACGAGCAGTACTTC. V and J are TRBV30 and TRBJ2-7, with D tentatively TRBD1 (5 bases). Trimming pared 4 bases from V and 4 bases from J, leaving 11 bases between. There are 12 residues in the CDR3. Germline CDR1 reads GTSNPN; CDR2 reads SVGIG (reference sequence).

The chain uses TRBV2 and TRBJ2-7, with D perhaps TRBD2 (5 bases). The CDR3 runs to 13 residues. Germline V lookup: CDR1 SNHLY, CDR2 FYNNEI. V was shortened by 8 bases and J by 3 bases, with 14 bases between the two germline ends. DNA of the CDR3: TGTGCCAGCGGGATGATCGGGATCTACGAGCAGTACTTC. Translating gives CASGMIGIYEQYF.

V and J are TRBV5-1 and TRBJ2-5; D gene unclear. V was cut by 0 bases and J by 4 bases, with 13 bases left in between. The CDR3 contains 15 residues. From germline, CDR1 is SGHRS and CDR2 YFSETQ. The DNA for the CDR3 is TGCGCCAGCAGCTTGGGGCAGGTCTACGGAGAGACCCAGTACTTC. Translating gives CASSLGQVYGETQYF.

The chain combines TRBV5-1 with TRBJ2-7, with TRBD1 as a possible D gene (6 bases). Germline CDR1 and CDR2: SGHRS and YFSETQ. The CDR3 length is 14 residues. Deletions cut 4 bases from V and 6 bases from J, with 17 bases between. CDR3 sequence reads: CASSTSGQGTEQYF. The CDR3 nucleotides are TGCGCCAGCAGCACCTCGGGGCAGGGGACCGAGCAGTACTTC.

This chain links TRBV4-1 with TRBJ1-2; a weak D match, TRBD1 (6 bases). Per germline, CDR1 MGHRA and CDR2 YSYEKL. The length of the CDR3 is 16 residues. Trimming shortened V by 0 bases and J by 3 bases, and 14 bases separated the two germline ends. DNA of the CDR3: TGCGCCAGCAGCCAAGAGGGCAGGGGCCCCTACTATGGCTACACCTTC. Residues: CASSQEGRGPYYGYTF.

This clone was recorded a few times. The V and J genes are TRBV5-1 and TRBJ2-7, with D possibly being TRBD1 (6 bases). With 0 bases removed from V and 4 bases from J, the gap between germline ends came to 17 bases. This CDR3 comprises 16 residues. Germline CDR1 reads SGHRS; CDR2 reads YFSETQ. The CDR3 sequence is CASSLAGKGTSYEQYF. The CDR3 DNA reads as TGCGCCAGCAGCTTGGCCGGTAAAGGGACAAGTTACGAGCAGTACTTC. The complete variable domain, with remaining parts taken from reference TRBV5-1 and TRBJ2-7, reads KAGVTQTPRYLIKTRGQQVTLSCSPISGHRSVSWYQQTPGQGLQFLFEYFSETQRNKGNFPGRFSGRQFSNSRSEMNVSTLELGDSALYLCASSLAGKGTSYEQYFGPGTRLTVT.

The rearrangement links TRBV19 to TRBJ2-5; D unclear. Germline V gene lookup returns CDR1 LNHDA and CDR2 SQIVND (reference sequence). Trimming removed 3 bases at V and 5 bases at J, with 7 bases between. CDR3 length equals 12 residues. Here the CDR3 DNA reads TGTGCCAGTAGTATCCCCTCCGAGACCCAGTACTTC. Protein: CASSIPSETQYF.

The CDR3 sequence: CASSFTETGTEQFF. CDR3 nucleotide sequence: TGTGCCAGCAGCTTTACTGAGACCGGGACAGAGCAGTTCTTC. The chain uses TRBV5-4 and TRBJ2-1, with D perhaps matching TRBD1 (6 bases). With 2 bases removed from V and 10 bases from J, the gap between germline ends came to 16 bases. The V gene's germline CDR1 is SGHNT and CDR2 YYREEE (reference sequence). This CDR3 spans 14 amino acids.

This clone was counted at least ten times. The chain carries TRBV11-2 and TRBJ2-7, with 9 bases lining up with TRBD1. The germline V gene encodes CDR1 SGHAT and CDR2 FQNNGV. V gave up 6 bases and J gave up 2 bases; unmatched junction bases: 5. This CDR3 region has 14 residues. As DNA, the CDR3 is TGTGCCAGCAGTCGACAGGGGGTTACCTACGAGCAGTACTTC. Amino acids: CASSRQGVTYEQYF.

This clone was observed a handful of times. V gene TRBV12-5 combines with J gene TRBJ1-5; no definite D call. The V gene lost 7 bases and the J gene lost 5 bases, with 9 bases spanning the gap. This CDR3 has 12 amino acids. Per germline, CDR1 LGHNT and CDR2 FRNRAP. The CDR3 is CASALSDQPQHF. DNA for the CDR3: TGTGCTAGTGCCCTATCTGATCAGCCCCAGCATTTT. The variable domain in full, completed from reference TRBV12-5 and TRBJ1-5, reads DARVTQTPRHKVTEMGQEVTMRCQPILGHNTVFWYRQTMMQGLELLAYFRNRAPLDDSGMPKDRFSAEMPDATLATLKIQPSEPRDSAVYFCASALSDQPQHFGDGTRLSIL.

The CDR3 sequence is CSARSRDEQYF. The CDR3 DNA sequence: TGCAGTGCTAGATCCCGGGACGAGCAGTACTTC. This chain joins TRBV20-1 and TRBJ2-7; D is unclear. Trimming took 2 bases from V and 5 from J, leaving 7 bases between them. Germline CDR1 reads DFQATT; CDR2 reads SNEGSKA (reference sequence). The length of the CDR3 is 11 residues.

The V call is TRBV27, the J call TRBJ1-1; TRBD1 is a possible D gene (5 bases). This CDR3 comprises 14 residues. Trimming removed 3 bases at V and 1 base at J, with 9 bases between. CDR1 MNHEY and CDR2 SMNVEV come from the germline V gene (reference sequence). The CDR3 DNA reads as TGTGCCAGCAGTTTCCAGGGTGCGAACACTGAAGCTTTCTTT. Its protein product is CASSFQGANTEAFF.

This clone was seen just once. A read error may account for a junction end that differs from germline. CDR3 loop: CASSPGWGGQGETQYF. Here the CDR3 DNA reads TGTGCTAGCAGCCCCGGTTGGGGGGGCCAGGGAGAGACCCAGTACTTC. The rearrangement links TRBV7-7 to TRBJ2-5; a weak D match, TRBD2 (7 bases). The length of the CDR3 is 16 residues. CDR1 and CDR2 from the germline V gene are SSHAT and FNYEAQ (reference sequence). Full variable domain (outside the CDR3, taken from reference TRBV7-7 and TRBJ2-5): GAGVSQSPRYKVTKRGQDVTLRCDPISSHATLYWYQQALGQGPEFLTYFNYEAQPDKSGLPSDRFSAERPEGSISTLTIQRTEQRDSAMYRCASSPGWGGQGETQYFGPGTRLLVL.

This clone was detected a few times. The gene calls are TRBV19 and TRBJ1-1, with D possibly being TRBD1 (5 bases). The V gene's germline CDR1 is LNHDA and CDR2 SQIVND (reference sequence). The CDR3 is 11 amino acids. Between the trimmed V and J ends, which lost 10 bases and 4 bases, there was a span of 10 bases. CDR3 bases: TGTGCCACGGGGGGGGGCACTGAAGCTTTCTTT. Translating it yields CATGGGTEAFF.

A few counts support this clone. The chain recombines TRBV5-8 with TRBJ1-5; D ambiguous. Per germline, CDR1 SGHTS and CDR2 YDEGEE. The CDR3 totals 14 residues. V lost 0 bases to trimming and J lost 8 bases, with 12 bases between them. CDR3 amino acids: CASSLDSGFEPQHF. The CDR3 coding sequence is TGTGCCAGCAGCTTGGATTCGGGTTTTGAGCCCCAGCATTTT.

The CDR3 reads CASSLRGDQPQHF. CDR3 bases: TGTGCCAGCAGCTTGCGGGGTGACCAGCCCCAGCATTTT. J is TRBJ1-5 and V is TRBV5-6, with D hard to call. V shed 1 base and J shed 7 bases, with 9 bases lying between them. Germline CDR1 is SGHDT and CDR2 is YYEEEE. The CDR3 spans 13 residues.

CDR3 amino acids: CASTARQGTSEQYF. The CDR3 DNA sequence: TGTGCCAGTACCGCCAGGCAGGGGACATCCGAGCAGTACTTC. The J gene is TRBJ2-7, the V gene TRBV19; D might be TRBD1 (6 bases). There are 14 residues in the CDR3. Trimming stripped 7 bases from V and 6 bases from J, with 19 bases between. Germline V gene data show CDR1 as LNHDA and CDR2 as SQIVND (reference sequence).

This clone was seen more than once but under ten times. V is TRBV6-5 and J is TRBJ2-3; D is possibly TRBD1 or TRBD2 (5 bases each). Germline V gene sequence: CDR1 MNHEY, CDR2 SVGAGI. Trimming removed 6 bases from V and 6 bases from J, with 16 bases in between. CDR3 size: 14 residues. The CDR3 protein is CASRSAWGSDTQYF. In DNA form, the CDR3 reads TGTGCCAGCAGGAGCGCCTGGGGGAGCGATACGCAGTATTTT.

This chain uses TRBV27 with TRBJ2-3; 8 bases agree with TRBD2. Trimming took 6 bases from V and 3 from J; bases not matched to a gene: 5. The CDR3 totals 14 residues. Germline V gives CDR1 MNHEY, CDR2 SMNVEV (reference sequence). The chain's CDR3 is CASRLSGVTDTQYF. The CDR3 coding sequence is TGTGCCAGCAGACTTAGCGGGGTGACAGATACGCAGTATTTT.

This clone was counted a few times. The chain links TRBV19 to TRBJ2-7; 9 bases fit TRBD1. CDR1 and CDR2 (germline): LNHDA, SQIVND (reference sequence). The CDR3 runs 16 residues. Unmatched junction bases numbered 9, after V lost 4 bases and J lost 2 bases. The CDR3 coding sequence is TGTGCCAGTAGTAATCCCTCGGGACAGGGTACCTACGAGCAGTACTTC. This codes for CASSNPSGQGTYEQYF.

In the case of this clone: Mismatch with germline at one junction end may stem from a read error. The gene calls are TRBV7-7 and TRBJ2-2; 11 bases fit TRBD2. The V gene's germline CDR1 is SSHAT and CDR2 FNYEAQ (reference sequence). The CDR3 covers 15 residues. DNA for the CDR3: TGTGCTAGCAGCCCTAGCGGGGGGTACACCGGGGAGCTGTTTTTT. This encodes CASSPSGGYTGELFF.